The entry below gives a single TCR beta chain sequence along with its context. This clonotype was seen only a few times. Its specific antigen is unknown. No base quality information exists; no much larger clone differs at one position. Systemically healthy Caucasian individuals from Russia, approximately 39 in total and aged roughly 6 to 90 years, were included as donors. Each donor gave about 9.2 milliliters of peripheral blood, drawn into EDTA-treated Vacutainer tubes. Ficoll-Paque density-gradient centrifugation was used to isolate PBMCs, with at least 6 million obtained per sample. Total RNA was extracted from PBMCs with Trizol reagent, with at least 5.5 micrograms obtained per sample. For every donor, an aliquot of PBMCs went through flow cytometry to measure the percentages of naive CD45RAhigh/CD27high T cells. The library came from 5' RACE. TCRdb records Illumina HiSeq 2500 as the sequencer. A second 7 to 11 cycle PCR used a sample-barcoded 5' primer and a J-beta primer mix. A template-switch 5' adaptor carrying 12 random nucleotides introduced a unique molecular identifier onto each TCR beta cDNA molecule. Each sample yielded at least 3 million CDR3-containing paired-end reads. The Mint cDNA synthesis kit, primed by a TRBC-specific oligonucleotide, was used to synthesize first-strand cDNA from all RNA. After uracil-DNA glycosylase treatment, a first 18-cycle PCR used universal primers M1SS and BC2_uni_R on all cDNA. The source study handled its data this way. Each sample was normalized by randomly selecting 1 million high-quality reads, each carrying a distinct molecular identifier. Instead of being binned into consensus sequences, reads that shared molecular identifiers were thrown out. MiTCR, set to a Q25 quality threshold and the strictest error-elimination algorithm, was used for CDR3 identification, clonotype clustering and error correction. A nonparametric unseen species model with Euler transformation was used to estimate a lower bound on total TCR beta diversity. TCRdb reprocessing: public reads trimmed at Q25 with fastp, clones called with MiXCR, in-frame beta chains kept. Each CDR3 protein appears once, grouped with its most common genes and DNA. V and J calls and clone size were set by TCRdb, not the authors. The sample has some 880,000 distinct CDR3 sequences on record, roughly 35% of them singletons. Clones ranked in the top ten supply over 10% of the sample.

This sample is drawn from a study of blood T cells in healthy people across ages (dated by TCRdb to 2014 to 2015). In the study overall: In model experiments, template switching captured roughly one uniquely barcoded TCR beta cDNA molecule for every two T cells. The study measured age-related changes in TCR beta repertoire diversity using deep sequencing normalized with unique cDNA molecular identifiers. Four age groups were formed from the donors: young (average about 17 years), middle-aged (approximately 41), aged (more than 55) and long-lived (about 80). To avoid experimental bias, donors of different ages were randomly spread across the sequencing lanes. The study analyzed two additional independent replicas of 1 million unique cDNA reads from the same blood draw for two donors, one aged 18 to 30 and one aged 80 or older.

The CDR3, cysteine through phenylalanine, is 14 amino acids long. Only CDR3 DNA remains: 42 bases, in frame from the first base. V is pruned by 3 bases and J by 11 bases, leaving 12 bases of the junction without a gene match. The germline V gene encodes CDR1 SGHNT and CDR2 YYREEE (reference sequence). Overall study results and their limits: Compared with the aged group, the long-lived group had more naive CD4+ T cells, fewer expanded clones and increased TCR diversity, suggesting age selection. Bulk unsorted PBMC profiling prevented conclusive comparison of naive and antigen-experienced compartments. Donor CMV infection status was unknown, potentially confounding age-related changes in expanded clonotypes. As age increased, observed TCR beta diversity per million T cells dropped in a roughly linear way, and a significant reduction was already evident by age 40. Estimates of total diversity based on one million sequenced T cells were considered lower bounds and underestimates. A strong correlation was found between observed TCR beta diversity and the percentage of naive T cells measured by flow cytometry.

The receptor comes from a man between 18 and 29 years old in good health. The material sequenced was blood. The rearrangement joined TRBV5-4 to TRBJ2-5; a stretch of 8 junction bases matches TRBD1. CDR3 loop: CASSSTGVGDEQYF. The bases read TGTGCCAGCAGCTCGACAGGGGTGGGGGATGAGCAGTACTTC.